Below are 22 T cell receptor beta chains sequenced from a single sample in a study of shared clonotypes between healthy human individuals. Sequencing used immunoSEQ multiplex PCR; TCRdb keeps in-frame clones, though not all of them. Here the sample spans some 690,000 clones, about 90% being singletons. Material: memory CD8+ T cells from PBMCs. Subset noted: CD45RO+ cells pooled with CCR7-negative TemRA cells. The receptor source for this set is a man aged 18 to 30 in good health. Some clones in this sample may be carry-over from other donors' samples.

V gene TRBV5-8 combines with J gene TRBJ2-1, with 9 nucleotides matching TRBD1. This CDR3 comprises 15 residues. CDR1 is SGHTS and CDR2 is YDEGEE in the germline V gene. After removal of 4 bases from V and 7 bases from J, the junction contained 9 bases not matched to a gene. The CDR3 coding sequence is TGTGCCAGCAGCGCTTACAGGGGGCTCCTTAATGAGCAGTTCTTC. It translates to CASSAYRGLLNEQFF.

The rearrangement joins TRBV7-8 to TRBJ2-1; a weak D match, TRBD2 (6 bases). V lost 5 bases and J lost 10, with 12 bases in between. This CDR3 region has 12 residues. Per germline, CDR1 SGHVS and CDR2 FQNEAQ. Written as DNA, the CDR3 is TGTGCCAGCAGCCGGAGGGCCCCCGAGCAGTTCTTC. This sequence encodes CASSRRAPEQFF.

The V call is TRBV5-1, the J call TRBJ2-1; D is perhaps TRBD1 (6 bases). V shed 4 bases and J shed 8 bases, with 10 bases lying between them. The CDR3 is made up of 12 amino acids. CDR1 is SGHRS, CDR2 YFSETQ, per germline. CDR3: CASSLGGHEQFF. The CDR3 DNA sequence: TGCGCCAGCAGCCTAGGGGGACATGAGCAGTTCTTC.

The rearrangement links TRBV28 to TRBJ2-3, with TRBD1 matching over 7 bases. The ends lost 5 bases at V and 1 base at J; junction bases unmatched: 9. The CDR3 runs to 16 residues. Germline values: CDR1 MDHEN, CDR2 SYDVKM. The CDR3 sequence is CASSLRTGRGTDTQYF. In DNA form, the CDR3 reads TGTGCCAGCAGTCTCCGGACAGGACGGGGCACAGATACGCAGTATTTT.

This clone was seen a single time. One junction end disagrees with the germline gene, perhaps due to a read error. Other nucleotide sequences from this sample produce the same CDR3. The V and J genes are TRBV6-9 and TRBJ2-5; TRBD1 or TRBD2 may be the D gene (6 bases each). Germline V gene data show CDR1 as MNHGY and CDR2 as SVAAGI. The CDR3 runs to 17 residues. This CDR3 is CASSYSWGAQNQETQYF. The CDR3 bases are TGTGCCAGCAGTTATTCTTGGGGGGCGCAGAACCAAGAGACCCAATACTTC.

The chain combines TRBV6-5 with TRBJ1-1; 7 positions match TRBD1. This CDR3 contains 14 residues. Germline trimming cut 5 bases from V and 5 bases from J; bases unmatched to any gene: 8. Germline V gene lookup returns CDR1 MNHEY and CDR2 SVGAGI. The CDR3, as DNA: TGTGCCAGCAGTACTCTCAGGGGGGGGACTGAAGCTTTCTTT. Translating gives CASSTLRGGTEAFF.

This chain links TRBV19 with TRBJ1-1, with 8 nucleotides matching TRBD1. The V segment lost 6 bases and the J segment 3 bases; nucleotides outside the gene matches: 6. The CDR3 runs to 14 residues. From germline, CDR1 is LNHDA and CDR2 SQIVND (reference sequence). The CDR3 coding sequence is TGTGCCAGTAGCTTACAGGGGGGTGACACTGAAGCTTTCTTT. As protein: CASSLQGGDTEAFF. Using reference TRBV19 and TRBJ1-1 for the parts outside the CDR3, the full variable domain is DGGITQSPKYLFRKEGQNVTLSCEQNLNHDAMYWYRQDPGQGLRLIYYSQIVNDFQKGDIAEGYSVSREKKESFPLTVTSAQKNPTAFYLCASSLQGGDTEAFFGQGTRLTVV.

The chain has TRBV19 and TRBJ1-1; 10 bases are shared with TRBD1. The CDR3 is 13 amino acids. CDR1 and CDR2 from the germline V gene are LNHDA and SQIVND (reference sequence). Unmatched junction bases numbered 2, after V lost 3 bases and J lost 7 bases. The CDR3 protein is CASSMTGGYEAFF. CDR3 nucleotides: TGTGCCAGTAGTATGACAGGGGGCTATGAAGCTTTCTTT.

In the case of this clone: Other nucleotide sequences from this sample produce the same CDR3. J is TRBJ2-3 and V is TRBV10-1, with a possible D match to TRBD1 (5 bases). The CDR3 spans 14 residues. In germline, CDR1 is WNHNN, CDR2 SYGVQD (reference sequence). Trimming took off 2 bases at V and 2 bases at J, with 8 bases between the two ends. The CDR3 region is CASSEAGYTDTQYF. CDR3 DNA sequence: TGCGCCAGCAGTGAGGCAGGGTACACAGATACGCAGTATTTT.

DNA for the CDR3: TGTGCCAGCAGAACCGATCGGGTGGGGTTGGGTGAGCAGTTCTTC. Translation: CASRTDRVGLGEQFF. The genes are TRBV27 and TRBJ2-1, with unresolved D. V was cut by 6 bases and J by 9 bases, with 21 bases left in between. Germline-derived CDR1 and CDR2 are MNHEY and SMNVEV (reference sequence). This CDR3 contains 15 residues.

This clone was observed a single time. The V call is TRBV19, the J call TRBJ2-1; 14 bases match TRBD2. The germline gives CDR1 LNHDA, CDR2 SQIVND (reference sequence). The CDR3 extends over 18 amino acids. V lost 5 bases to trimming and J lost 5 bases; unmatched junction nucleotides: 11. The CDR3 here is CASSPRLAGGLPHNEQFF. CDR3 DNA sequence: TGTGCCAGTAGTCCAAGACTAGCGGGAGGGCTGCCTCACAATGAGCAGTTCTTC. Looking up the rest from reference TRBV19 and TRBJ2-1 gives the full variable domain: DGGITQSPKYLFRKEGQNVTLSCEQNLNHDAMYWYRQDPGQGLRLIYYSQIVNDFQKGDIAEGYSVSREKKESFPLTVTSAQKNPTAFYLCASSPRLAGGLPHNEQFFGPGTRLTVL.

V gene TRBV27 combines with J gene TRBJ2-1, with TRBD2 identical over 13 bases. V dropped 6 bases and J dropped 8; count of bases not matched to a gene: 7. This CDR3 has 15 amino acids. Germline CDR1 reads MNHEY; CDR2 reads SMNVEV (reference sequence). The CDR3, as DNA: TGTGCCAGCAGACTGGGACTAGCGGGGTGGGATGAGCAGTTCTTC. Protein product: CASRLGLAGWDEQFF.

The rearrangement uses TRBV5-4 and TRBJ2-1; 13 nucleotides match TRBD2. Germline CDR1 reads SGHNT; CDR2 reads YYREEE (reference sequence). The CDR3 totals 19 residues. J lost 0 bases, V lost 5 bases, and 11 bases had no gene match. The CDR3: CASRMGLAGLKFSYNEQFF. CDR3 DNA sequence: TGTGCCAGCAGGATGGGACTAGCGGGATTGAAGTTCTCCTACAATGAGCAGTTCTTC.

The chain joins TRBV4-1 to TRBJ1-4; the match to TRBD1 covers 9 bases. The CDR3 has 18 residues. Germline trimming cut 0 bases from V and 7 bases from J; bases unmatched to any gene: 12. Germline values: CDR1 MGHRA, CDR2 YSYEKL. The CDR3 loop is CASSQDPRDRVRGEKLFF. In DNA, the CDR3 is TGCGCCAGCAGCCAAGACCCCCGGGACAGGGTAAGGGGTGAAAAACTGTTTTTT.

This chain joins TRBV29-1 and TRBJ1-1, with D tentatively TRBD1 (6 bases). CDR3 length: 15 residues. The germline V and J ends were trimmed by 3 bases and 4 bases, with 18 bases remaining between them. Germline loops: CDR1 SQVTM, CDR2 ANQGSEA. CDR3 bases: TGCAGCGTTGAGGCTACAGGGTGGGAGAGCACTGAAGCTTTCTTT. Residues: CSVEATGWESTEAFF.

The CDR3 nucleotides read TGTGCCAGTACCACCAGTATGAGAGGGCTCCACTACCGGGAGCTGTTTTTT. Its translation is CASTTSMRGLHYRELFF. The V call is TRBV19, the J call TRBJ2-2; D is perhaps TRBD2 (5 bases). V dropped 7 bases and J dropped 9 bases, with 27 bases sitting between them. The CDR3 is 17 amino acids. Germline V CDR1 and CDR2: LNHDA, SQIVND (reference sequence).

V usage is TRBV7-9 and J usage is TRBJ1-2; tentative D call: TRBD1 (6 bases). The CDR3 spans 13 residues. In germline, CDR1 is SEHNR, CDR2 FQNEAQ (reference sequence). The ends were cut back, 3 bases at V and 3 bases at J, with 8 bases in the middle. The CDR3: CASSFRTDYGYTF. The CDR3 nucleotides read TGTGCCAGCAGCTTTCGGACAGACTATGGCTACACCTTC.

V is TRBV7-9 and J is TRBJ1-6, with unresolved D. V lost 5 bases and J 11 bases, leaving 7 bases between the germline ends. Germline lookup yields CDR1 SEHNR and CDR2 FQNEAQ (reference sequence). This CDR3 spans 11 amino acids. The CDR3 sequence is CASSERPPLHF. The CDR3 nucleotides are TGTGCCAGCAGCGAGCGGCCACCCCTCCACTTT.

The rearrangement uses TRBV19 and TRBJ2-1, with D unclear. Germline V gives CDR1 LNHDA, CDR2 SQIVND (reference sequence). There are 13 residues in the CDR3. Trimming stripped 7 bases from V and 3 bases from J, with 10 bases between. The CDR3 region has the DNA TGTGCCAGTAAGTTCCGCGGCTACAATGAGCAGTTCTTC. It specifies CASKFRGYNEQFF.

This clone was observed once. The chain employs TRBV6-6 and TRBJ2-1; a weak D match, TRBD2 (5 bases). The CDR3 runs to 13 residues. Germline CDR1 is MNHNY and CDR2 is SVGAGI (reference sequence). Trimming removed 0 bases at V and 7 bases at J, with 7 bases between. As DNA, the CDR3 is TGTGCCAGCAGTTACTCTCGGGGTAATGAGCAGTTCTTC. Protein sequence: CASSYSRGNEQFF.

The J gene is TRBJ2-1, the V gene TRBV29-1; 7 bases fit TRBD1. V shed 7 bases, J shed 2 bases, and the junction held 8 bases outside the gene matches. The CDR3 has 14 amino acids. The germline V gene encodes CDR1 SQVTM and CDR2 ANQGSEA. The CDR3 DNA follows: TGCAGCGCTAAGACAGGGTTACCCTACAATGAGCAGTTCTTC. Translating gives CSAKTGLPYNEQFF.

The chain links TRBV5-1 to TRBJ1-1; 7 nucleotides align to TRBD1. Germline V gives CDR1 SGHRS, CDR2 YFSETQ. The CDR3 spans 15 residues. Trimming removed 2 bases from V and 1 base from J; junction bases left unmatched: 5. In DNA form, the CDR3 reads TGCGCCAGCAGCTTAAGGACAGGTGGGAACACTGAAGCTTTCTTT. It codes for CASSLRTGGNTEAFF.